The following is a TCR beta chain sequence with its context. Its antigen is still unknown. These data come from a study of early T cells in non-severe SARS-CoV-2 infection. Study as a whole: Unpaired chains resulted from sequencing bulk RNA of unsorted whole blood. Whole-study findings and limits: Matching results from VDJdb favored anti-spike CD8 responses, leaving private and CD4 specificities undetected.

Separate cDNA molecules each had unique molecular identifiers attached to them. MiXCR was run by TCRdb on the 5' RACE reads, yielding one entry per CDR3 protein. This sample carries about 85,000 distinct CDR3 sequences, over 13% of them seen once, and the ten largest clones take 6% to 7.5%. V gave up 6 bases and J gave up 2 bases; unmatched junction bases: 6. The CDR3 runs 14 residues. CDR1 is LNHDA and CDR2 is SQIVND in the germline V gene (reference sequence). The TCR sequence derives from an adult who was a healthcare worker with PCR-confirmed SARS-CoV-2 infection or an uninfected control (not recorded which). Sequenced material: whole blood. The rearrangement links TRBV19 to TRBJ2-5; 7 nucleotides agree with TRBD2. CDR3: CASSFLAAQETQYF. DNA for the CDR3: TGTGCCAGTAGCTTCCTAGCGGCTCAAGAGACCCAGTACTTC.